The subject of this entry is one TCR beta chain. This clonotype was counted ten times or more. Its antigen is not yet known. No base quality values were provided; no much bigger clone lies one nucleotide off. Sequencer: Illumina NovaSeq 6000. TCR cDNA was synthesized by 5'RACE template switching, which introduced a universal primer site and unique molecular identifiers. cDNA synthesis was primed from both the TCR alpha and TCR beta constant segments. Libraries were amplified in two PCR steps, with sample barcodes and sequencing adapters added in the second step. Libraries were sequenced on Illumina HiSeq 2500 (2x100 bp) or NovaSeq (2x150 bp). The study's own analysis went as follows. MIGEC was used to demultiplex reads and collapse the reads into UMI consensus sequences, and MiXCR was used for V(D)J alignment. Vaccine-responding clonotypes were defined with edgeR using replicate PBMC samples, requiring FDR below 0.01 and a log2 fold change above 5 up to day 15. CD4 or CD8 identity was assigned to each bulk clonotype according to whether the clonotype was present at higher abundance in the sequenced CD4 repertoire or the sequenced CD8 repertoire. TCRdb cleaned the public reads at Q25 with fastp, built clones with MiXCR and kept in-frame beta chains. Rows matching on CDR3 protein sequence are summarized as one entry with the most common DNA and genes. The V and J calls here are based on TCRdb, not the publication. The sample contains 200,000 to 300,000 distinct CDR3 sequences, 3.6% of them found a single time. The ten largest clones take up roughly a fifth of the sample.

These data originate in a study of T cells after yellow fever vaccination (dated by TCRdb to between 2018 and 2021). For context, the study as a whole: The SMART-Seq v4 Ultra Low Input RNA kit was used to prepare libraries from fractions with low cell numbers. To follow T-cell clones before and after primary and booster YFV17D yellow fever vaccination, bulk TCR alpha and beta repertoires were sequenced over time. The cohort comprised two healthy male donors, one aged 18 to 30 and one aged 30 to 40 years. Blood was drawn at multiple timepoints before and after primary and secondary immunization, with bulk PBMC replicates and cell subsets isolated.

Study-level results and caveats: Computational filtering was needed because FACS-sorted repertoires could contain abundant contaminating clonotypes from the bulk population. A small share of clonotypes was detected in both CD4 and CD8 compartments, with the overlap likely arising from convergent recombination. Compared with the primary T-cell response, the secondary T-cell response was faster but weaker, reaching its peak on day 5 rather than on day 15. Most clones expanded after primary vaccination (around 96% of CD4 and around 88% of CD8) were re-detected after the booster, suggesting that broad memory maintenance occurred. Only a couple of donors were included in the study, so the extent to which the findings can be generalized is limited.

Here V drops 3 bases and J drops 1 base, and the junction holds 5 bases not matched to any gene. From the cysteine up to the phenylalanine, the CDR3 has a length of 15 residues. Of the read, only the CDR3 DNA is kept; its 45 bases are in frame from base 1. The treatment or condition label here, explained by the study, means: live attenuated yellow fever vaccine strain. At each blood-draw timepoint, two biological replicates of bulk PBMCs were collected. A standard Ficoll-Paque protocol was used to isolate PBMCs from peripheral blood. TriZol was used to extract RNA from bulk PBMCs, from CD4 and CD8 fractions, and from dextramer-positive and dextramer-negative fractions.

This clonotype was sampled from a man between 18 and 35 years old who received the YFV17D yellow fever vaccine. This chain is built from TRBV12-3 or TRBV12-4 and TRBJ2-7; 8 junctional bases match TRBD2. The sequenced sample was PBMCs, obtained 15 days after the yellow fever booster vaccination. CDR3 region: CASSFPRGGSYEQYF. DNA sequence: TGTGCCAGCAGTTTCCCCCGGGGGGGATCCTACGAGCAGTACTTC.